These T cell receptor beta chains were read from a single sample in a study of Ad26.COV2.S vaccination and SARS-CoV-2 variants. Profiled with immunoSEQ multiplex PCR; TCRdb holds only in-frame clones, not every one. Of around 340,000 clones listed, approximately 90% were seen once; the top ten hold approximately 5%. The sequencing used peripheral blood, collected in a trial of Ad26.COV2.S vaccine versus placebo. These receptors all stem from a person between 18 and 60 years old who received the Ad26.COV2.S COVID-19 vaccine or a placebo. The CDR3 runs from the conserved cysteine through the conserved F or W. A D gene is named only where the DNA matches it firmly. Rows may omit the clone size; those that give it use once, few, many or a size class.

J gene: TRBJ2-1; CDR3 length: 13; V gene: TRBV10-1; clone size: .; D gene: TRBD1; CDR3 DNA: TGCGCCAGCAGCGGGGACAGACACAATGAGCAGTTCTTC; CDR3 protein: CASSGDRHNEQFF
J gene: TRBJ1-2; CDR3 length: 15; V gene: TRBV15; clone size: .; D gene: .; CDR3 DNA: TGTGCCACCAGCGCTTGGCGGCGCAGTAGCTATGGCTACACCTTC; CDR3 protein: CATSAWRRSSYGYTF
J gene: TRBJ2-7; CDR3 length: 14; V gene: TRBV7-2; clone size: .; D gene: TRBD1; CDR3 DNA: TGTGCCAGCAGCTTCTCCGGGACAGGGAACGAGCAGTACTTC; CDR3 protein: CASSFSGTGNEQYF
J gene: TRBJ2-1; CDR3 length: 12; V gene: TRBV12-3/TRBV12-4; clone size: .; D gene: .; CDR3 DNA: TGTGCCAGCAGATCCCCAACGATGTGGCAGTTCTTC; CDR3 protein: CASRSPTMWQFF
J gene: TRBJ2-6; CDR3 length: 15; V gene: TRBV5-1; clone size: .; D gene: .; CDR3 DNA: TGCGCCAGCAGCTTGGATGTCTCTGGGGCCAACGTCCTGACTTTC; CDR3 protein: CASSLDVSGANVLTF
J gene: TRBJ2-2; CDR3 length: 16; V gene: TRBV4-3; clone size: .; D gene: TRBD1; CDR3 DNA: TGCGCCAGCAGCCAGGGACAGGGTCTTAGTACCGGGGAGCTGTTTTTT; CDR3 protein: CASSQGQGLSTGELFF
J gene: TRBJ1-1; CDR3 length: 16; V gene: TRBV15; clone size: .; D gene: .; CDR3 DNA: TGTGCCACCAGCAGAGATGGGTTTCAGGGTCGCACTGAAGCTTTCTTT; CDR3 protein: CATSRDGFQGRTEAFF
J gene: TRBJ2-7; CDR3 length: 16; V gene: TRBV3-1/TRBV3-2; clone size: .; D gene: TRBD1; CDR3 DNA: TGTGCCAGCAGCCAACCCCCCGACAGGGGTTCCTACGAGCAGTACTTC; CDR3 protein: CASSQPPDRGSYEQYF
J gene: TRBJ2-5; CDR3 length: 13; V gene: TRBV7-9; clone size: .; D gene: .; CDR3 DNA: TGTGCCAGCAGCTCAAGGGTGGGAGAGACCCAGTACTTC; CDR3 protein: CASSSRVGETQYF
J gene: TRBJ1-1; CDR3 length: 14; V gene: TRBV15; clone size: .; D gene: .; CDR3 DNA: TGTGCCACCAGCAGAGATCGGGTGAACACTGAAGCTTTCTTT; CDR3 protein: CATSRDRVNTEAFF
J gene: TRBJ1-1; CDR3 length: 14; V gene: TRBV28; clone size: .; D gene: .; CDR3 DNA: TGTGCCAGTAGAACGTGGAGGGGGAACACTGAAGCTTTCTTT; CDR3 protein: CASRTWRGNTEAFF
J gene: TRBJ1-2; CDR3 length: 13; V gene: TRBV2; clone size: few; D gene: .; CDR3 DNA: TGTGCCAGTCTTCAGGGAAGGCGAGATGGCTACACCTTC; CDR3 protein: CASLQGRRDGYTF
J gene: TRBJ2-7; CDR3 length: 16; V gene: TRBV27; clone size: .; D gene: .; CDR3 DNA: TGTGCCAGCAGGGGGGTGATGGGCAGTACCACCTACGAGCAGTACTTC; CDR3 protein: CASRGVMGSTTYEQYF
J gene: TRBJ2-7; CDR3 length: 15; V gene: TRBV30; clone size: .; D gene: .; CDR3 DNA: TGTGCCTGGAGTACCAGGGACGGAGGGTTCACGAAAAAGTACTTC; CDR3 protein: CAWSTRDGGFTKKYF
J gene: TRBJ2-2; CDR3 length: 15; V gene: TRBV5-1; clone size: .; D gene: .; CDR3 DNA: TGCGCCAGCAGCTTGGATGGAGTGAACACCGGGGAGCTGTTTTTT; CDR3 protein: CASSLDGVNTGELFF
J gene: TRBJ2-7; CDR3 length: 11; V gene: TRBV7-2; clone size: .; D gene: .; CDR3 DNA: TGTGCCAGCAGCTTGACATACGAGCAGTACTTC; CDR3 protein: CASSLTYEQYF
J gene: TRBJ2-2; CDR3 length: 15; V gene: TRBV2; clone size: .; D gene: .; CDR3 DNA: TGTGCCAGCAGTCTTGCCCTACCCCGCGCCGGGGAGCTGTTTTTT; CDR3 protein: CASSLALPRAGELFF
J gene: TRBJ2-5; CDR3 length: 16; V gene: TRBV7-2; clone size: .; D gene: TRBD2; CDR3 DNA: TGTGCCAGCAGCTTAAATGGCGGGAGGATGGGGGAGACCCAGTACTTC; CDR3 protein: CASSLNGGRMGETQYF
J gene: TRBJ1-1; CDR3 length: 15; V gene: TRBV5-1; clone size: .; D gene: TRBD1; CDR3 DNA: TGCGCCAGCAGCTCTCTCCAGGGGGCTGGGACTGAAGCTTTCTTT; CDR3 protein: CASSSLQGAGTEAFF
J gene: TRBJ2-1; CDR3 length: 17; V gene: TRBV28; clone size: .; D gene: TRBD2; CDR3 DNA: TGTGCCAGCAGTTCGACGACTAGCGGGAGGCACTACAATGAGCAGTTCTTC; CDR3 protein: CASSSTTSGRHYNEQFF
J gene: TRBJ2-2; CDR3 length: 13; V gene: TRBV5-6; clone size: .; D gene: .; CDR3 DNA: TGTGCCAGCAGCTTTGACCTCACCGGGGAGCTGTTTTTT; CDR3 protein: CASSFDLTGELFF
J gene: TRBJ2-1; CDR3 length: 21; V gene: TRBV3-1/TRBV3-2; clone size: .; D gene: TRBD2; CDR3 DNA: TGTGCCAGCAGCCAAACAGCTGGCGGCGGGAGGGCCCCGAGCTCCTACAATGAGCAGTTCTTC; CDR3 protein: CASSQTAGGGRAPSSYNEQFF
J gene: TRBJ1-6; CDR3 length: 14; V gene: TRBV28; clone size: .; D gene: TRBD1; CDR3 DNA: TGTGCCAGCAACCCCGGACAGGATCGATCACCCCTCCACTTT; CDR3 protein: CASNPGQDRSPLHF
J gene: TRBJ2-1; CDR3 length: 14; V gene: TRBV7-9; clone size: .; D gene: TRBD2; CDR3 DNA: TGTGCCAGCAGCTTAGCTAGCGGGGGGGCTTACCAGTTCTTC; CDR3 protein: CASSLASGGAYQFF
J gene: TRBJ2-7; CDR3 length: 16; V gene: TRBV5-1; clone size: .; D gene: .; CDR3 DNA: TGCGCCAGCAGCGTGGGGACACCTTTCGTCCCGTACGAGCAGTACTTC; CDR3 protein: CASSVGTPFVPYEQYF
J gene: TRBJ1-3; CDR3 length: 19; V gene: TRBV28; clone size: .; D gene: .; CDR3 DNA: TGTGCCAGCAGTTTTTGGCCTGGAACCGCAGGGAGGGCTGGAAACACCATATATTTT; CDR3 protein: CASSFWPGTAGRAGNTIYF
J gene: TRBJ1-3; CDR3 length: 15; V gene: TRBV5-1; clone size: .; D gene: .; CDR3 DNA: TGCGCCAGCAGCTTGTACTCTGGCTCTGGAAACACCATATATTTT; CDR3 protein: CASSLYSGSGNTIYF
J gene: TRBJ2-7; CDR3 length: 10; V gene: TRBV20-1; clone size: once; D gene: .; CDR3 DNA: TGCAGTGCTAGAGCAGGGCAGCAGTACTTC; CDR3 protein: CSARAGQQYF
J gene: TRBJ1-3; CDR3 length: 15; V gene: TRBV7-2; clone size: .; D gene: .; CDR3 DNA: TGTGCCAGCAGCTTAATTGGGTCAGGGGTAGACACCATATATTTT; CDR3 protein: CASSLIGSGVDTIYF
J gene: TRBJ2-1; CDR3 length: 18; V gene: TRBV3-1/TRBV3-2; clone size: .; D gene: .; CDR3 DNA: TGTGCCAGCAGCCAAGATCAGTGGAGCGGTCCTTCCTACAATGAGCAGTTCTTC; CDR3 protein: CASSQDQWSGPSYNEQFF
J gene: TRBJ1-3; CDR3 length: 16; V gene: TRBV18; clone size: .; D gene: .; CDR3 DNA: TGTGCCAGCTCACCAGTCAACCCGAGCTCTGGAAACACCATATATTTT; CDR3 protein: CASSPVNPSSGNTIYF
J gene: TRBJ1-4; CDR3 length: 14; V gene: TRBV5-5; clone size: .; D gene: .; CDR3 DNA: TGTGCCAGCAGCTTGGATGTGGGGGCTGAAAAACTGTTTTTT; CDR3 protein: CASSLDVGAEKLFF
J gene: TRBJ2-7; CDR3 length: 15; V gene: TRBV19; clone size: .; D gene: TRBD2; CDR3 DNA: TGTGCCAGTAGTATAGCCTTCGCGGGAGCGCACGAGCAGTACTTC; CDR3 protein: CASSIAFAGAHEQYF
J gene: TRBJ2-1; CDR3 length: 15; V gene: TRBV7-2; clone size: .; D gene: .; CDR3 DNA: TGTGCCAGCAGCTTAGCGTACGGGGCTTCCAATGAGCAGTTCTTC; CDR3 protein: CASSLAYGASNEQFF
J gene: TRBJ1-3; CDR3 length: 16; V gene: TRBV5-5; clone size: .; D gene: TRBD1; CDR3 DNA: TGTGCCAGCAGCTTATTAACAGGGGGGTCTGGAAACACCATATATTTT; CDR3 protein: CASSLLTGGSGNTIYF
J gene: TRBJ1-2; CDR3 length: 13; V gene: TRBV27; clone size: once; D gene: .; CDR3 DNA: TGTGCCAGCAGTTTATTTTCGGGGGACGGCAAGAGCTTC; CDR3 protein: CASSLFSGDGKSF
J gene: TRBJ2-1; CDR3 length: 15; V gene: TRBV18; clone size: .; D gene: TRBD2; CDR3 DNA: TGTGCCAGCTCACCCGGGACTAGCGGGGGAAATGAGCAGTTCTTC; CDR3 protein: CASSPGTSGGNEQFF
J gene: TRBJ2-1; CDR3 length: 16; V gene: TRBV4-1; clone size: .; D gene: .; CDR3 DNA: TGCGCCAGCAGCCAAGACCGGGTTAGCTCCTACAATGAGCAGTTCTTC; CDR3 protein: CASSQDRVSSYNEQFF
J gene: TRBJ2-5; CDR3 length: 17; V gene: TRBV28; clone size: .; D gene: TRBD2; CDR3 DNA: TGTGCCAGCAGTTTTGTGACTAGCGGGAGTTTGGAAGAGACCCAGTACTTC; CDR3 protein: CASSFVTSGSLEETQYF
J gene: TRBJ2-1; CDR3 length: 15; V gene: TRBV7-6; clone size: .; D gene: TRBD2; CDR3 DNA: TGTGCCAGCAGCGCCCGCGGGGGGGCCGTCGATGAGCAGTTCTTC; CDR3 protein: CASSARGGAVDEQFF
J gene: TRBJ1-2; CDR3 length: 15; V gene: TRBV5-1; clone size: .; D gene: TRBD1; CDR3 DNA: TGCGCCAGCAGCAGAAGGACAGGGGTTAGCTATGGCTACACCTTC; CDR3 protein: CASSRRTGVSYGYTF
J gene: TRBJ1-5; CDR3 length: 13; V gene: TRBV7-6; clone size: .; D gene: .; CDR3 DNA: TGTGCCAGCAGCTTAGACGTGTTTCAGCCCCAGCATTTT; CDR3 protein: CASSLDVFQPQHF
J gene: TRBJ1-1; CDR3 length: 14; V gene: TRBV15; clone size: .; D gene: .; CDR3 DNA: TGTGCCACCAGCAGAGACCGGGAGGGGACTGAAGCTTTCTTT; CDR3 protein: CATSRDREGTEAFF
J gene: TRBJ1-1; CDR3 length: 16; V gene: TRBV4-3; clone size: .; D gene: .; CDR3 DNA: TGCGCCAGCAGTCTTTCACCGACTGGGGATGGCACTGAAGCTTTCTTT; CDR3 protein: CASSLSPTGDGTEAFF
J gene: TRBJ2-7; CDR3 length: 15; V gene: TRBV29-1; clone size: .; D gene: TRBD1; CDR3 DNA: TGCAGCGTTGCCCCGAGGACAGGGGCGGCCTACGAGCAGTACTTC; CDR3 protein: CSVAPRTGAAYEQYF
J gene: TRBJ1-5; CDR3 length: 14; V gene: TRBV6-1; clone size: .; D gene: .; CDR3 DNA: TGTGCCAGCAGTGAAGGGGGGTACAATCAGCCCCAGCATTTT; CDR3 protein: CASSEGGYNQPQHF
J gene: TRBJ2-3; CDR3 length: 18; V gene: TRBV7-9; clone size: once; D gene: TRBD2; CDR3 DNA: TGTGCCAGCAGCTTAGCGAGTAGCGGGGGGCCATACATCGATACGCAGTATTTT; CDR3 protein: CASSLASSGGPYIDTQYF
J gene: TRBJ1-5; CDR3 length: 15; V gene: TRBV6-5; clone size: .; D gene: .; CDR3 DNA: TGTGCCAGCACCATGACAGCTAATAGCAATCAGCCCCAGCATTTT; CDR3 protein: CASTMTANSNQPQHF
J gene: TRBJ1-1; CDR3 length: 13; V gene: TRBV2; clone size: .; D gene: .; CDR3 DNA: TGTGCCAGCACGGTCCGCCCGAACACTGAAGCTTTCTTT; CDR3 protein: CASTVRPNTEAFF
J gene: TRBJ1-2; CDR3 length: 15; V gene: TRBV9; clone size: few; D gene: .; CDR3 DNA: TGTGCCAGCAGCGTAGAGGGGGGCGTGGGTTATGGCTACACCTTC; CDR3 protein: CASSVEGGVGYGYTF
J gene: TRBJ2-7; CDR3 length: 13; V gene: TRBV7-8; clone size: .; D gene: .; CDR3 DNA: TGTGCCAGCAGCTTTCAACAGGGCTACGAGCAGTACTTC; CDR3 protein: CASSFQQGYEQYF